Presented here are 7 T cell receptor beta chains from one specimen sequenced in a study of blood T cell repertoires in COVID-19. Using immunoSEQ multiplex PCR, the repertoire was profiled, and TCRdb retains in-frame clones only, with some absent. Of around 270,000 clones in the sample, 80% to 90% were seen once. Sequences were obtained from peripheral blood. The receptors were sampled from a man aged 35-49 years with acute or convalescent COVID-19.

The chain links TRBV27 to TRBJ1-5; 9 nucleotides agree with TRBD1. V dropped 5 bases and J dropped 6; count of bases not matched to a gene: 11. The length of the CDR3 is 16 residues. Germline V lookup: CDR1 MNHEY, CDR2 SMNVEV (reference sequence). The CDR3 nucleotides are TGTGCCAGCAGTCCCTATCCCGGGACAGGGTCTCAGCCCCAGCATTTT. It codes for CASSPYPGTGSQPQHF.

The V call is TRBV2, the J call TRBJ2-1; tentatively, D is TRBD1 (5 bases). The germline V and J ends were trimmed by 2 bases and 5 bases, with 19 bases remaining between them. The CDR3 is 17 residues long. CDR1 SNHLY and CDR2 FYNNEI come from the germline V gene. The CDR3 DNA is TGTGCCAGCAGTGAAACAGGTAGTTTTTTTCGCAACAATGAGCAGTTCTTC. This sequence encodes CASSETGSFFRNNEQFF.

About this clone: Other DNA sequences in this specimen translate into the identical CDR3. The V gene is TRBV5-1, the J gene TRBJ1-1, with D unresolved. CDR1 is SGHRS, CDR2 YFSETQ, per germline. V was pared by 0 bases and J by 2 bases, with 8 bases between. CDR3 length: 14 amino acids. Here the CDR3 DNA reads TGCGCCAGCAGCTTGGCCCCAGGCAACACTGAAGCTTTCTTT. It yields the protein CASSLAPGNTEAFF.

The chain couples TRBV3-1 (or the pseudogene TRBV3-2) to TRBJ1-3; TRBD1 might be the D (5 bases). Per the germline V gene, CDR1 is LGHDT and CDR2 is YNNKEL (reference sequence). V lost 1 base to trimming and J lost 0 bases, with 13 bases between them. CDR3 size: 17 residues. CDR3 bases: TGTGCCAGCAGCCAAGGGGCAGGGTCGAGCTCTGGAAACACCATATATTTT. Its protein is CASSQGAGSSSGNTIYF.

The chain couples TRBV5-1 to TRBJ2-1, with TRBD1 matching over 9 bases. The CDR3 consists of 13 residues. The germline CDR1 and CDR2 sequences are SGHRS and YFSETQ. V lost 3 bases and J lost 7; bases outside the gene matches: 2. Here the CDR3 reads CASSSGQGNEQFF. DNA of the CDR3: TGCGCCAGCAGCTCGGGACAGGGAAATGAGCAGTTCTTC.

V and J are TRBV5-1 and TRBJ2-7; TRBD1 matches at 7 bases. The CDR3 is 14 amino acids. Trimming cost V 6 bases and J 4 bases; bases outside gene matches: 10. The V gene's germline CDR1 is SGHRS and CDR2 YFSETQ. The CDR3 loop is CASIRSPGQYEQYF. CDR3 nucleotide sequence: TGCGCCAGCATTCGATCTCCGGGACAGTACGAGCAGTACTTC.

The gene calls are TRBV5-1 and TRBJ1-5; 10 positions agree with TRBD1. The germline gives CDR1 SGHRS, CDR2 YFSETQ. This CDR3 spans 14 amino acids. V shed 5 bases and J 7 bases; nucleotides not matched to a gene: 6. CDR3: CASSETGGWQPQHF. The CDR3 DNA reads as TGCGCCAGCAGTGAGACAGGGGGCTGGCAGCCCCAGCATTTT.